This T cell receptor (beta chain) was recorded in a study of cytotoxic CD8 clonotypes in ibrutinib-treated CLL. The wider study: Roughly 10 relapsed/refractory, over 14 treatment-naive; under 18 IGHV unmutated. Study results and limitations: Shared public clonotypes were rare, and on treatment they either got smaller or stayed the same. Sustained-remission patients were sampled at different times than progressing patients were. The study found baseline clonality above age-matched healthy donors, tracking circulating CD8+ T-cell counts.

The assay was immunoSEQ multiplex PCR, and TCRdb's table has in-frame clones only and misses some. The sample yields approximately 320,000 clones, 67% seen once. The sample holds one count of this clone. Its specificity is unknown. This CDR3 has 17 residues. In germline, CDR1 is MGHRA, CDR2 YSYEKL. J gave up 6 bases and V 5 bases, and 13 bases lay outside the gene matches. The sequencing here drew on PBMCs, taken after 36 months of ibrutinib treatment. The clonotype originates from a human donor with chronic lymphocytic leukemia. The rearrangement joins TRBV4-1 to TRBJ1-6; 7 bases match TRBD1. The chain's CDR3 is CASSFPTGKTFNSPLHF. CDR3 DNA sequence: TGCGCCAGCAGCTTTCCGACAGGGAAGACCTTTAATTCACCCCTCCACTTT.